These 29 T cell receptor beta chains were all obtained from the same sample, sequenced in a study of blood T cell repertoires in COVID-19. Produced via immunoSEQ multiplex PCR; TCRdb's table is partial and in-frame only. The table lists approximately 200,000 clones, around four fifths of them singletons. Sequenced material: peripheral blood. The receptor source for this set is a woman older than 75 with COVID-19, enrolled during active disease.

This chain uses TRBV9 with TRBJ1-2, with D tentatively TRBD1 (6 bases). V was shortened by 4 bases and J by 3 bases, with 22 bases between the two germline ends. The CDR3 runs to 17 residues. Germline CDR1 reads SGDLS; CDR2 reads YYNGEE. The CDR3 sequence: CASSTSSGGQSDYGYTF. CDR3 DNA: TGTGCCAGCAGCACCTCTTCCGGGGGGCAGTCGGACTATGGCTACACCTTC.

This chain uses TRBV5-6 with TRBJ1-1, with D possibly TRBD1 on 6 matching bases. V was cut by 2 bases and J by 1 base, with 12 bases left in between. Germline V CDR1 and CDR2: SGHDT, YYEEEE. The CDR3 totals 15 residues. CDR3: CASSFFDRPNTEAFF. CDR3 bases: TGTGCCAGCAGCTTCTTCGACAGGCCGAACACTGAAGCTTTCTTT.

Only one count was recorded for this clone. This sequence joins TRBV7-9 and TRBJ1-5; possibly TRBD1 for D (6 bases). With 5 bases removed from V and 5 bases from J, the gap between germline ends came to 16 bases. This CDR3 is built from 15 residues. Germline V lookup: CDR1 SEHNR, CDR2 FQNEAQ (reference sequence). As DNA, the CDR3 is TGTGCCAGCAGCCCATCGGCGGGGGCTCATCAGCCCCAGCATTTT. It codes for CASSPSAGAHQPQHF.

This clone was seen a few times. The chain links TRBV18 to TRBJ1-6; 7 nucleotides agree with TRBD1. The CDR3 totals 16 residues. Looked up from germline, CDR1 is KGHSH and CDR2 is LQKENI. V trimming: 4 bases; J trimming: 10 bases; junction bases outside the gene matches: 13. This CDR3 is CASSRDSPGDGSPLHF. The DNA of the CDR3 is TGTGCCAGCTCACGGGACAGCCCGGGGGATGGATCACCCCTCCACTTT.

This clone was counted a single time. The chain couples TRBV4-1 to TRBJ1-2, with TRBD1 as a possible D gene (6 bases). Germline V lookup: CDR1 MGHRA, CDR2 YSYEKL. This CDR3 comprises 13 residues. Trimming removed 5 bases from V and 3 bases from J, with 10 bases in between. CDR3 DNA sequence: TGCGCCAGCAGCAAACAGGGCGACTATGGCTACACCTTC. Translated, it gives CASSKQGDYGYTF.

This chain links TRBV5-8 with TRBJ2-3; 10 bases are a match to TRBD2. With 3 bases clipped from V and 0 bases from J, the junction kept 10 bases outside the gene matches. This CDR3 is built from 18 residues. Germline V gene lookup returns CDR1 SGHTS and CDR2 YDEGEE. CDR3 DNA: TGTGCCAGCAGCTCCCTAGCGGGGGTCCGACCTAGCACAGATACGCAGTATTTT. Its protein is CASSSLAGVRPSTDTQYF.

This chain uses TRBV19 with TRBJ2-5; 8 nucleotides align to TRBD2. This CDR3 spans 14 amino acids. With V trimmed by 6 bases and J by 5 bases, 8 bases remained unmatched. Germline lookup yields CDR1 LNHDA and CDR2 SQIVND (reference sequence). CDR3 residues: CASSGGGSRETQYF. The CDR3 DNA sequence: TGTGCCAGTAGCGGGGGGGGGTCGCGGGAGACCCAGTACTTC. The variable domain in full, completed from reference TRBV19 and TRBJ2-5, reads DGGITQSPKYLFRKEGQNVTLSCEQNLNHDAMYWYRQDPGQGLRLIYYSQIVNDFQKGDIAEGYSVSREKKESFPLTVTSAQKNPTAFYLCASSGGGSRETQYFGPGTRLLVL.

The chain is built from TRBV24-1 and TRBJ2-2; the match to TRBD2 covers 7 bases. The germline V gene has CDR1 KGHDR and CDR2 SFDVKD. J gave up 5 bases and V 7 bases, and 6 bases lay outside the gene matches. This CDR3 region has 14 residues. CDR3 loop: CATRASGGTGELFF. CDR3 DNA sequence: TGTGCCACCAGAGCTAGCGGAGGAACCGGGGAGCTGTTTTTT.

The V call is TRBV11-3, the J call TRBJ2-2; D is perhaps TRBD2 (5 bases). V lost 5 bases to trimming and J lost 6 bases, with 13 bases between them. There are 14 residues in the CDR3. Germline V gives CDR1 SGHNT, CDR2 YENEEA. DNA of the CDR3: TGTGCCAGCAGCCAGGAGGAAGGCTCCGGGGAGCTGTTTTTT. As protein: CASSQEEGSGELFF.

J is TRBJ1-2 and V is TRBV6-1, with a weak D call TRBD1 (6 bases). CDR1 and CDR2 (germline): MNHNS, SASEGT. This CDR3 is built from 18 residues. With 0 bases removed from V and 5 bases from J, the gap between germline ends came to 22 bases. CDR3 sequence reads: CASSEAGLGRGARYGYTF. CDR3 DNA: TGTGCCAGCAGTGAAGCGGGATTGGGTCGGGGGGCTCGATATGGCTACACCTTC.

The sample holds a few counts of this clone. The rearrangement links TRBV27 to TRBJ1-2; possibly TRBD1 for D (5 bases). Germline CDR1 reads MNHEY; CDR2 reads SMNVEV (reference sequence). V lost 6 bases and J lost 5, with 16 bases in between. The CDR3 totals 14 residues. CDR3 protein: CASSPNEGVYGYTF. CDR3 DNA sequence: TGTGCCAGCAGCCCCAATGAAGGGGTATATGGCTACACCTTC.

The chain joins TRBV3-1 (or the pseudogene TRBV3-2) to TRBJ2-1, with 11 bases that match TRBD2. The CDR3 has 15 residues. Trimming removed 2 bases from V and 6 bases from J; junction bases left unmatched: 3. The germline V gene encodes CDR1 LGHDT and CDR2 YNNKEL (reference sequence). In DNA form, the CDR3 reads TGTGCCAGCAGCCAACTAGCGGGGGGCCGCAATGAGCAGTTCTTC. Translating it yields CASSQLAGGRNEQFF.

The gene calls are TRBV9 and TRBJ1-2; the D gene is possibly TRBD1 (5 bases). The CDR3 covers 14 residues. V lost 3 bases to trimming and J lost 4 bases, with 13 bases between them. Germline V gene sequence: CDR1 SGDLS, CDR2 YYNGEE. The CDR3 DNA follows: TGTGCCAGCAGCGCTGGACATTCCCCCTATGGCTACACCTTC. Translating gives CASSAGHSPYGYTF.

This chain uses TRBV11-2 with TRBJ2-5; D might be TRBD1 (6 bases). Germline loops: CDR1 SGHAT, CDR2 FQNNGV. The ends were cut back, 0 bases at V and 0 bases at J, with 11 bases in the middle. The CDR3 runs to 16 residues. The CDR3 bases are TGTGCCAGCAGCTTAGAAGGGACACCCAACCAAGAGACCCAGTACTTC. Translating it yields CASSLEGTPNQETQYF.

This rearrangement joins TRBV7-9 to TRBJ1-5; 11 bases align to TRBD1. V shed 5 bases and J 3 bases; nucleotides not matched to a gene: 6. Germline V gene lookup returns CDR1 SEHNR and CDR2 FQNEAQ (reference sequence). The CDR3 is made up of 16 amino acids. CDR3 nucleotides: TGTGCCAGCAGCGCCGGGACAGGGGGTTTCAATCAGCCCCAGCATTTT. Its protein is CASSAGTGGFNQPQHF.

CDR3 sequence reads: CASSSGWRQGGGNTIYF. The CDR3, as DNA: TGTGCCAGCAGCTCGGGGTGGAGGCAGGGGGGTGGAAACACCATATATTTT. The V gene is TRBV7-8, the J gene TRBJ1-3; TRBD1 matches at 7 bases. Losses at the gene ends were 4 bases for V and 3 bases for J; bases not matched to a gene: 12. Germline lookup yields CDR1 SGHVS and CDR2 FQNEAQ. The CDR3 runs 17 residues.

The chain carries TRBV18 and TRBJ1-3; D is perhaps TRBD1 (5 bases). Germline V lookup: CDR1 KGHSH, CDR2 LQKENI. V lost 1 base and J 1 base, leaving 17 bases between the germline ends. CDR3 size: 18 residues. As DNA, the CDR3 is TGTGCCAGCTCACCACAATTTGGGAACTCAGGGTCTGGAAACACCATATATTTT. The encoded protein is CASSPQFGNSGSGNTIYF.

This clone occurred once. The chain carries TRBV5-1 and TRBJ2-3, with 12 bases matching TRBD2. Germline V CDR1 and CDR2: SGHRS, YFSETQ. The CDR3 runs 16 residues. V was clipped by 1 base and J by 5 bases; unmatched bases: 5. This chain's CDR3 is CASSLLAGGILDTQYF. CDR3 nucleotides: TGCGCCAGCAGCTTGCTAGCGGGGGGGATTTTAGATACGCAGTATTTT.

The chain employs TRBV3-1 (or the pseudogene TRBV3-2) and TRBJ2-5; 12 positions agree with TRBD2. The CDR3 runs 16 residues. Germline loops: CDR1 LGHDT, CDR2 YNNKEL (reference sequence). J was trimmed by 1 base and V by 4 bases; bases with no gene match: 4. The CDR3 region is CASSLWTSGAQETQYF. For the CDR3, the DNA is TGTGCCAGCAGCCTCTGGACTAGCGGGGCCCAAGAGACCCAGTACTTC.

V is TRBV18 and J is TRBJ2-7; 11 nucleotides match TRBD2. Germline V gene sequence: CDR1 KGHSH, CDR2 LQKENI. Trimming removed 3 bases from V and 4 bases from J; junction bases left unmatched: 8. CDR3 length: 16 amino acids. The CDR3 DNA follows: TGTGCCAGCTCACCCAAATCCGGGACTAGCGGTTACGAGCAGTACGTC. The encoded protein is CASSPKSGTSGYEQYV.

The CDR3 loop reads CASSWRPGQGAPGANVLTF. CDR3 coding DNA: TGTGCCAGCAGTTGGCGACCGGGACAGGGGGCCCCTGGGGCCAACGTCCTGACTTTC. The chain carries TRBV27 and TRBJ2-6; TRBD1 aligns across 12 bases. The CDR3 loop spans 19 amino acids. Germline assignment: CDR1 MNHEY and CDR2 SMNVEV (reference sequence). Trimming at V came to 4 bases and at J to 2 bases, leaving 9 bases not matched to a gene. Full variable domain (rest looked up from reference TRBV27 and TRBJ2-6): EAQVTQNPRYLITVTGKKLTVTCSQNMNHEYMSWYRQDPGLGLRQIYYSMNVEVTDKGDVPEGYKVSRKEKRNFPLILESPSPNQTSLYFCASSWRPGQGAPGANVLTFGAGSRLTVL.

This chain links TRBV19 with TRBJ1-2; a weak D match, TRBD1 (6 bases). V lost 10 bases, J lost 4 bases, and 19 bases lay in between. CDR1 is LNHDA and CDR2 is SQIVND in the germline V gene (reference sequence). This CDR3 contains 14 residues. CDR3 sequence: CATGVSGGVYGYTF. The CDR3 nucleotides read TGTGCCACCGGTGTTAGTGGGGGCGTCTATGGCTACACCTTC.

The CDR3 region has the DNA TGTGCCAGCAGCCCCCACGGACGGGGTCAAACAGATACGCAGTATTTT. This translates into CASSPHGRGQTDTQYF. The rearrangement joins TRBV7-2 to TRBJ2-3, with a tentative D call TRBD2 (5 bases). With 5 bases removed from V and 3 bases from J, the gap between germline ends came to 18 bases. The CDR3 extends over 16 amino acids. Per the germline V gene, CDR1 is SGHTA and CDR2 is FQGNSA.

The rearrangement joins TRBV4-2 to TRBJ2-2; 10 bases line up with TRBD2. CDR3 length: 17 residues. Per the germline V gene, CDR1 is LGHNA and CDR2 is YNFKEQ. V gave up 0 bases and J gave up 5 bases; unmatched junction bases: 6. CDR3 sequence reads: CASSQEKSGGATGELFF. The CDR3 DNA sequence: TGTGCCAGCAGCCAAGAGAAGAGCGGGGGGGCTACCGGGGAGCTGTTTTTT.

The chain is built from TRBV14 and TRBJ1-3; D is uncertain. Trimming stripped 6 bases from V and 3 bases from J, with 15 bases between. In germline, CDR1 is SGHDN, CDR2 FVKESK. This CDR3 is built from 15 residues. The CDR3 bases are TGTGCCAGCAGGCCCCGCGTAGGCGGTGGAAACACCATATATTTT. This translates into CASRPRVGGGNTIYF.

The gene calls are TRBV6-5 and TRBJ1-1; no firm D call. V dropped 7 bases and J dropped 1 base, with 4 bases sitting between them. The CDR3 sequence is 11 residues long. CDR1 and CDR2 from the germline V gene are MNHEY and SVGAGI. CDR3 sequence: CASMRNTEAFF. The CDR3 DNA follows: TGTGCCAGCATGAGGAACACTGAAGCTTTCTTT.

J is TRBJ2-7 and V is TRBV6-5; 10 nucleotides line up with TRBD1. V was pared by 6 bases and J by 3 bases, with 5 bases of the junction left unmatched. Germline lookup yields CDR1 MNHEY and CDR2 SVGAGI. CDR3 length: 14 amino acids. The CDR3 sequence is CASRTGGFDYEQYF. The CDR3 DNA reads as TGTGCCAGCAGGACAGGGGGCTTCGACTACGAGCAGTACTTC.

V usage is TRBV3-1 (or the pseudogene TRBV3-2) and J usage is TRBJ2-7; tentatively, D is TRBD1 (5 bases). The germline V gene has CDR1 LGHDT and CDR2 YNNKEL (reference sequence). Trimming left V 4 bases short and J 3 bases short, with 10 bases between. The CDR3 extends over 13 amino acids. The CDR3 protein is CASSPWGGYEQYF. The CDR3 DNA is TGTGCCAGCAGCCCCTGGGGCGGCTACGAGCAGTACTTC.

J is TRBJ1-4 and V is TRBV28; 8 bases align to TRBD1. Germline values: CDR1 MDHEN, CDR2 SYDVKM. Trimming at V came to 6 bases and at J to 5 bases, leaving 5 bases not matched to a gene. The CDR3 is 14 amino acids. The CDR3 coding sequence is TGTGCCAGCAGCGAACAGGGGGGGAATGAAAAACTGTTTTTT. This gives the protein CASSEQGGNEKLFF.